The present TCR beta chain was sequenced within a study of human T cells and chemical hapten exposure. TCRdb independently ran MiXCR on the RACE reads; one entry per CDR3 protein. The sample includes 79,000 or so distinct CDR3 sequences, approximately 10% of them seen just once. Time point given: patch test 1, 2 weeks after DPC sensitization. The treatment here: therapeutic diphenylcyclopropenone sensitization with weekly scalp DPC. Ahead of each patch test application, blood was drawn. It was from unfractionated whole blood that total RNA was extracted. The germline V gene has CDR1 SGHNT and CDR2 YENEEA. The length of the CDR3 is 15 residues. J lost 0 bases, V lost 5 bases, and 3 bases had no gene match. This clonotype was observed a few times.

This rearrangement joins TRBV11-3 to TRBJ1-4; 7 nucleotides align to TRBD1. The receptor comes from a woman aged 45-65 years with alopecia areata. Some clones in this sample may be carry-over from other donors' samples. Sequenced here: whole blood, sampled in connection with sensitization to the hapten diphenylcyclopropenone (DPC). CDR3 loop: CASSAGQTTNEKLFF. The CDR3 DNA reads as TGTGCCAGCAGCGCGGGACAGACAACTAATGAAAAACTGTTTTTT.